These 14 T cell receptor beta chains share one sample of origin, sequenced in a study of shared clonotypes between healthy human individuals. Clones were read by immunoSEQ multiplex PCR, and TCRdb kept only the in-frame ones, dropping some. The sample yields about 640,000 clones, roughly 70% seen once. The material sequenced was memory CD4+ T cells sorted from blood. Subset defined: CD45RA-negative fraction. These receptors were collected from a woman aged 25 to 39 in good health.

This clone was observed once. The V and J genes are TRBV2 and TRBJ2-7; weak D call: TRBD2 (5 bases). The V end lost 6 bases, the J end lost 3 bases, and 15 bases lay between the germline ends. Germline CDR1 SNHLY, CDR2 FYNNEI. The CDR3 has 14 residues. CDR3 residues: CASRAGLGDYEQYF. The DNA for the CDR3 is TGTGCCAGCAGGGCCGGACTTGGGGACTACGAGCAGTACTTC.

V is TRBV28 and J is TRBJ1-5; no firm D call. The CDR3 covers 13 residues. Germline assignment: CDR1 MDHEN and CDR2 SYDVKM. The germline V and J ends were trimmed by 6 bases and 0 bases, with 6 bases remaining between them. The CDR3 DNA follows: TGTGCCAGCAGATCCCCTAGCAATCAGCCCCAGCATTTT. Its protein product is CASRSPSNQPQHF.

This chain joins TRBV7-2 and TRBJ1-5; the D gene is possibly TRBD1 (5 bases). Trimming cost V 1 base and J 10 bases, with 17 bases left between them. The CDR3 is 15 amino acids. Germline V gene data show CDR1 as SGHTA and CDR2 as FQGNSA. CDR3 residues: CASSLVQGVIQPQHF. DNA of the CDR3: TGTGCCAGCAGCTTAGTTCAGGGAGTAATTCAACCCCAGCATTTT. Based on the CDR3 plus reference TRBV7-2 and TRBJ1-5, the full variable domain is GAGVSQSPSNKVTEKGKDVELRCDPISGHTALYWYRQSLGQGLEFLIYFQGNSAPDKSGLPSDRFSAERTGGSVSTLTIQRTQQEDSAVYLCASSLVQGVIQPQHFGDGTRLSIL.

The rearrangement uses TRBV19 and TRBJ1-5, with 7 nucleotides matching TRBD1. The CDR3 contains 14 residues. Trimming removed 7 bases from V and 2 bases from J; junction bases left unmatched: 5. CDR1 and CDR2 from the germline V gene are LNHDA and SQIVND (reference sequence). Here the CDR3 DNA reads TGTGCCAGTACCGACAGGGTTGGCAATCAGCCCCAGCATTTT. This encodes CASTDRVGNQPQHF. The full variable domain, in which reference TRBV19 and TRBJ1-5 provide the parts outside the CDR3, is DGGITQSPKYLFRKEGQNVTLSCEQNLNHDAMYWYRQDPGQGLRLIYYSQIVNDFQKGDIAEGYSVSREKKESFPLTVTSAQKNPTAFYLCASTDRVGNQPQHFGDGTRLSIL.

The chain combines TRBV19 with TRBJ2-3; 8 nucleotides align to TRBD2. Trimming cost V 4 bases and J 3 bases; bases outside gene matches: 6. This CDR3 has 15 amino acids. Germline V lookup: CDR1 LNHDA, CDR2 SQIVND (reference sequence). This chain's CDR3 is CASSTPQRGTDTQYF. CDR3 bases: TGTGCCAGTAGTACTCCCCAGCGGGGGACAGATACGCAGTATTTT.

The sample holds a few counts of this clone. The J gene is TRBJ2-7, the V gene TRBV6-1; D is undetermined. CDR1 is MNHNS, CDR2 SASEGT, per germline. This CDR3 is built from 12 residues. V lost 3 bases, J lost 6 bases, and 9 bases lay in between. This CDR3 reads CASSEQRVEQYF. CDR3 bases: TGTGCCAGCAGTGAGCAACGAGTCGAGCAGTACTTC.

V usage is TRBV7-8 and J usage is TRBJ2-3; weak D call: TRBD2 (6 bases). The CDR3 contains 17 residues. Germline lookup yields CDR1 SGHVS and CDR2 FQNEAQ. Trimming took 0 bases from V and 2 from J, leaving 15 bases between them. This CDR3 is CASSLAGGGRTTDTQYF. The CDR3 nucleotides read TGTGCCAGCAGCTTAGCGGGGGGAGGCCGAACCACAGATACGCAGTATTTT. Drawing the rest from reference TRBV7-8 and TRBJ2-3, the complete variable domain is GAGVSQSPRYKVAKRGQDVALRCDPISGHVSLFWYQQALGQGPEFLTYFQNEAQLDKSGLPSDRFFAERPEGSVSTLKIQRTQQEDSAVYLCASSLAGGGRTTDTQYFGPGTRLTVL.

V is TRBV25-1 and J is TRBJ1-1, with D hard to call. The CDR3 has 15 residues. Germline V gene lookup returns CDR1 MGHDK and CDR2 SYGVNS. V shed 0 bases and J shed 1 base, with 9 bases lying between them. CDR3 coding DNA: TGTGCCAGCAGTGAATATATTCGGGCGAACACTGAAGCTTTCTTT. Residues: CASSEYIRANTEAFF.

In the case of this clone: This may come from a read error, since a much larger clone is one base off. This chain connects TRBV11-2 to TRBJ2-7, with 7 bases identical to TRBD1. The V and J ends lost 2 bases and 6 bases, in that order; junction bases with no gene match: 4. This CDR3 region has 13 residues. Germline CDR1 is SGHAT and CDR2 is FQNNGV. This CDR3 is CASSLSTGREQYF. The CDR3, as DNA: TGTGCCAGCAGCTTATCGACAGGGCGCGAGCAGTACTTC.

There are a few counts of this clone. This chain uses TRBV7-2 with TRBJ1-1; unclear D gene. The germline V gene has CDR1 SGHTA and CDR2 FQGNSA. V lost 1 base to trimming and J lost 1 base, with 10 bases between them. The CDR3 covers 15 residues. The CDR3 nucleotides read TGTGCCAGCAGCTTAGACCGGGCTGGGAACACTGAAGCTTTCTTT. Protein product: CASSLDRAGNTEAFF. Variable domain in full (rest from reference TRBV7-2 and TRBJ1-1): GAGVSQSPSNKVTEKGKDVELRCDPISGHTALYWYRQSLGQGLEFLIYFQGNSAPDKSGLPSDRFSAERTGGSVSTLTIQRTQQEDSAVYLCASSLDRAGNTEAFFGQGTRLTVV.

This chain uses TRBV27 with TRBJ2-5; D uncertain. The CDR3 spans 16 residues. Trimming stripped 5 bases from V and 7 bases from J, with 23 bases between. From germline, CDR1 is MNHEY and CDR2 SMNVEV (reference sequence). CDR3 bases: TGTGCCAGCAGTCCGACATACAGCACCGCCCTAGGGACCCAGTACTTC. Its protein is CASSPTYSTALGTQYF.

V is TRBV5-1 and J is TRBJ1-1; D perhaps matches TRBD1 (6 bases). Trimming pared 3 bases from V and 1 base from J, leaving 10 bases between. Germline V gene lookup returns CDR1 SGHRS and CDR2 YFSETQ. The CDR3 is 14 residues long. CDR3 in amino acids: CASSWQDRNTEAFF. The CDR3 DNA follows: TGCGCCAGCAGCTGGCAGGACAGGAACACTGAAGCTTTCTTT. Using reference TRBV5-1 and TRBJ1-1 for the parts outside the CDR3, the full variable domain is KAGVTQTPRYLIKTRGQQVTLSCSPISGHRSVSWYQQTPGQGLQFLFEYFSETQRNKGNFPGRFSGRQFSNSRSEMNVSTLELGDSALYLCASSWQDRNTEAFFGQGTRLTVV.

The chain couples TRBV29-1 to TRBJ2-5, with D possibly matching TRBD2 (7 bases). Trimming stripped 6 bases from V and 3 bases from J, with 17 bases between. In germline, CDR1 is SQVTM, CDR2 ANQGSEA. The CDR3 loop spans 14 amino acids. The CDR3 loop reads CSVGGGRWEETQYF. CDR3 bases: TGCAGCGTAGGGGGGGGCCGCTGGGAAGAGACCCAGTACTTC. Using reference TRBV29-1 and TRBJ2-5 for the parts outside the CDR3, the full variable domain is SAVISQKPSRDICQRGTSLTIQCQVDSQVTMMFWYRQQPGQSLTLIATANQGSEATYESGFVIDKFPISRPNLTFSTLTVSNMSPEDSSIYLCSVGGGRWEETQYFGPGTRLLVL.

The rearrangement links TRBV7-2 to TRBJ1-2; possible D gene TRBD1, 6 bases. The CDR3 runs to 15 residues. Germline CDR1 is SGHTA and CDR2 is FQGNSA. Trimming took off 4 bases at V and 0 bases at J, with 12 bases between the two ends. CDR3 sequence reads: CASSWGRTTNYGYTF. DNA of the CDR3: TGTGCCAGCAGCTGGGGGCGGACGACTAACTATGGCTACACCTTC.